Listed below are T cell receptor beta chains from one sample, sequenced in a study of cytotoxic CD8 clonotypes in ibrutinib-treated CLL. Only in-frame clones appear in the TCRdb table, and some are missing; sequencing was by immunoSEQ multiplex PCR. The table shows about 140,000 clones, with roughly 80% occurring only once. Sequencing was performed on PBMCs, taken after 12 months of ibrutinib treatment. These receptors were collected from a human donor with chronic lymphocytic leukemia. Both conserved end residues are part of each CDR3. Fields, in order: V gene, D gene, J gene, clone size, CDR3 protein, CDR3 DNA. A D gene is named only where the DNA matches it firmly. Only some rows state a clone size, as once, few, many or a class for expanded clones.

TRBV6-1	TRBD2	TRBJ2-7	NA	CASSGRTSGNYEQYF	TGTGCCAGCAGTGGGAGGACTAGCGGAAACTACGAGCAGTACTTC
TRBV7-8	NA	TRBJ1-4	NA	CASSSSWAGNEKLFF	TGTGCCAGCAGCTCTAGCTGGGCGGGTAATGAAAAACTGTTTTTT
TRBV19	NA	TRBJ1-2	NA	CASSIRQPKRGYTF	TGTGCCAGTAGTATAAGGCAGCCCAAGAGAGGCTACACCTTC
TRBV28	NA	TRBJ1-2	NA	CASRGAGKGYTF	TGTGCCAGCAGGGGGGCGGGAAAAGGCTACACCTTC
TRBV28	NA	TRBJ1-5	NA	CASSPTGSGNQPQHF	TGTGCCAGCAGTCCGACAGGATCGGGTAATCAGCCCCAGCATTTT
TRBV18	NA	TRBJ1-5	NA	CASSPRPSITDRNQPQHF	TGTGCCAGCTCACCAAGGCCGTCGATCACAGACCGAAATCAGCCCCAGCATTTT
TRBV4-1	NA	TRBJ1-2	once	CASSQAAREGYTF	TGCGCCAGCAGCCAAGCGGCCAGGGAGGGCTACACCTTC
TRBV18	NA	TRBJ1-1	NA	CASSRRDTEAFF	TGTGCCAGCTCACGACGCGACACTGAAGCTTTCTTT
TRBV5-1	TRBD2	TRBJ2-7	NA	CASSLAGGNYEQYF	TGCGCCAGCAGCTTGGCGGGGGGAAACTACGAGCAGTACTTC
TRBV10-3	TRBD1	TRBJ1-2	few	CAISEEDRVYGYTF	TGTGCCATCAGTGAGGAGGACAGGGTCTATGGCTACACCTTC
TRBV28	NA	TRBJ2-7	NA	CASSLSGSNYEQYF	TGTGCCAGCAGTTTATCCGGGTCTAACTACGAGCAGTACTTC
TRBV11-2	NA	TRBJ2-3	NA	CASSLELADTQYF	TGTGCCAGCAGCTTAGAGTTAGCGGATACGCAGTATTTT
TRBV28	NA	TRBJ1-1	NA	CASTNSIGGKRSEAFF	TGTGCCAGCACTAATAGTATCGGGGGCAAGAGATCTGAAGCTTTCTTT
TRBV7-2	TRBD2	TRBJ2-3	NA	CASSLIAGVDTQYF	TGTGCCAGCAGCTTAATAGCGGGGGTTGATACGCAGTATTTT
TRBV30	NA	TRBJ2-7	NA	CAWMDGSYEQYF	TGTGCCTGGATGGACGGCTCCTACGAGCAGTACTTC
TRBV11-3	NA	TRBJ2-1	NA	CASSLTSGHNEQFF	TGTGCCAGCAGCTTAACCAGCGGCCACAATGAGCAGTTCTTC
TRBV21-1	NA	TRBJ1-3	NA	CASSKAQGQLSSGNTIYF	TGTGCCAGCAGCAAAGCACAGGGCCAACTTAGCTCTGGAAACACCATATATTTT
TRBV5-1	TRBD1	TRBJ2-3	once	CASSQRQGSDTQYF	TGCGCCAGCAGTCAAAGACAGGGTTCAGATACGCAGTATTTT
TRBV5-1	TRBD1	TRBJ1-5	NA	CASSPGGADQPQHF	TGCGCCAGCAGCCCAGGGGGCGCAGATCAGCCCCAGCATTTT
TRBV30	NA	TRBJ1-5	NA	CAWSPPNQPQHF	TGTGCCTGGAGCCCCCCCAATCAGCCCCAGCATTTT
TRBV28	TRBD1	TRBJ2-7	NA	CASSFTRDRGFQYF	TGTGCCAGCAGTTTCACCCGGGACAGGGGGTTTCAGTACTTC
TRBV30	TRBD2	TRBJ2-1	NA	CAWSVRLAGPFSYNEQFF	TGTGCCTGGAGTGTACGACTAGCGGGACCTTTCTCCTACAATGAGCAGTTCTTC
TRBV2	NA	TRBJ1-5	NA	CASSLEGVWQPQHF	TGTGCCAGCAGTCTTGAGGGGGTTTGGCAGCCCCAGCATTTT
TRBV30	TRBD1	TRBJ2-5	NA	CAWSVGTGGAETQYF	TGTGCCTGGAGTGTTGGGACAGGGGGCGCGGAGACCCAGTACTTC
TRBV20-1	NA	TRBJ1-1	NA	CSASQNTEAFF	TGCAGTGCTAGTCAAAACACTGAAGCTTTCTTT
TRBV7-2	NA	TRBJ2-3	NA	CASSLAGLTDTQYF	TGTGCCAGCAGCTTGGCGGGCCTCACAGATACGCAGTATTTT
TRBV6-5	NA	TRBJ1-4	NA	CASSYQLQGEKLFF	TGTGCCAGCAGTTATCAATTGCAGGGGGAAAAACTGTTTTTT
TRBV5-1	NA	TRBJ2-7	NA	CASSASGHPTYEQYF	TGCGCCAGCAGCGCATCAGGTCACCCAACCTACGAGCAGTACTTC
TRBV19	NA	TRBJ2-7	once	CASSRQRSSYEQYF	TGTGCCAGCAGCCGACAGCGAAGCTCCTACGAGCAGTACTTC
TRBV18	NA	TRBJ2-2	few	CASSTRGPGDTGELFF	TGTGCCAGCTCTACCCGGGGGCCTGGGGACACCGGGGAGCTGTTTTTT
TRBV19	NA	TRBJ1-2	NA	CASSIDSYYGYTF	TGTGCCAGTAGTATCGATAGTTACTATGGCTACACCTTC
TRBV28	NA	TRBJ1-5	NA	CASRTSTNQPQHF	TGTGCCAGCAGAACCAGCACGAATCAGCCCCAGCATTTT
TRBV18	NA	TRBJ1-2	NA	CASSPGLGAEYGYTF	TGTGCCAGCTCACCCGGATTGGGGGCGGAGTATGGCTACACCTTC
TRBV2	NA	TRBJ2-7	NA	CASSELDWGVLSYEQYF	TGTGCCAGCAGTGAGCTAGACTGGGGAGTCCTCTCCTACGAGCAGTACTTC
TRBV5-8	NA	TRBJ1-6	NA	CASSLFASTGLSYNSPLHF	TGTGCCAGCAGCTTGTTCGCCTCCACGGGCCTCTCCTATAATTCACCCCTCCACTTT
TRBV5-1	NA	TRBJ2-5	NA	CASSLVGGPPGRPQETQYF	TGCGCCAGCAGCTTGGTTGGGGGCCCGCCGGGGCGACCCCAAGAGACCCAGTACTTC
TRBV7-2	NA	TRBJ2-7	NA	CASSFGGREQYF	TGTGCCAGCAGCTTCGGGGGACGTGAGCAGTACTTC
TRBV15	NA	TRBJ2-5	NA	CATSRQGTETQYF	TGTGCCACCAGCAGACAGGGTACAGAGACCCAGTACTTC
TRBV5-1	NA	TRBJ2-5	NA	CASSLGPSGGGETQYF	TGCGCCAGCAGCTTGGGTCCATCCGGAGGGGGGGAGACCCAGTACTTC
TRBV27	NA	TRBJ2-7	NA	CASGYTTYEQYF	TGTGCCAGCGGGTATACAACCTACGAGCAGTACTTC
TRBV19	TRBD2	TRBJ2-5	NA	CASAGLAGGRQETQYF	TGTGCCAGTGCGGGACTAGCGGGGGGGAGGCAAGAGACCCAGTACTTC
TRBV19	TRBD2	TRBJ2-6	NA	CASSSGGAGANVLTF	TGTGCCAGTAGCTCCGGGGGGGCTGGGGCCAACGTCCTGACTTTC
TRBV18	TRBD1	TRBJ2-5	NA	CASSPTGDLRGETQYF	TGTGCCAGCTCACCCACAGGGGACCTCCGTGGCGAGACCCAGTACTTC
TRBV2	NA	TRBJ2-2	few	CASSDHTGELFF	TGTGCCAGCAGTGACCACACCGGGGAGCTGTTTTTT
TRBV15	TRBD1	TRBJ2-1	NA	CATSRPGTADNEQFF	TGTGCCACCAGCAGGCCCGGGACAGCAGACAATGAGCAGTTCTTC
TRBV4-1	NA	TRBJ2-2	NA	CASSLSEGGELFF	TGCGCCAGCAGCCTGAGTGAAGGCGGGGAGCTGTTTTTT
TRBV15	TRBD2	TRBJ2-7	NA	CATSRDSRGIASGGEYEQYF	TGTGCCACCAGCAGAGATTCGAGGGGGATCGCAAGCGGGGGAGAATACGAGCAGTACTTC
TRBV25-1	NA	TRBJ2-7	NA	CASNKAPRDEQYF	TGTGCCAGCAACAAAGCCCCCCGTGACGAGCAGTACTTC
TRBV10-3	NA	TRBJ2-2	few	CAISESATGELFF	TGTGCCATCAGTGAGTCGGCTACCGGGGAGCTGTTTTTT